The source of this T cell receptor beta chain is a study of T cell responses to AZD1222 COVID-19 vaccine. On the study more broadly: Recipients boosted at about 4 weeks or about 12 weeks are pooled.

General study findings and limits: Spike-wide coverage was observed for vaccine-associated CD4 TCRs, with dominant responses at 160-218 and 743-854. Unmutated variant regions reportedly attract nearly half of all spike-specific TCRs. AZD1222 recipients seropositive at baseline numbered only five to seven.

The table came from immunoSEQ multiplex PCR; TCRdb's copy has only in-frame clones and leaves some out. The sample records 150,000 or so clones, roughly 90% being singletons. On this clone: Its target is unknown.

CDR3 size: 14 residues. CDR1 is SEHNR and CDR2 is FQNEAQ in the germline V gene (reference sequence). V was pared by 8 bases and J by 0 bases, with 6 bases of the junction left unmatched. The rearrangement uses TRBV7-9 and TRBJ1-1, with 7 nucleotides matching TRBD1. The sequence derives from an adult in good health. Source: peripheral blood, taken on day 0 of AZD1222 vaccination. In nucleotides, the CDR3 is TGTGCCAGCGGATCACAGGGGATGAACACTGAAGCTTTCTTT. This encodes CASGSQGMNTEAFF.